This TCR beta chain derives from a study of blood T cell repertoires in COVID-19 (dated by TCRdb to the early 2020s). Describing the broader study: Samples covering the acute and convalescent phases of COVID-19 were provided by collaborators in the United States, Italy and Spain. HLA class I and class II types, where available, came from metadata supplied by the sample provider rather than from assay-based typing. The samples were drawn from the first 160 participants of the ongoing ImmuneRACE study and from 950 to 1,500 subjects provided by 6 global collaborators. The repertoires were released in a freely available public database intended as a resource for research on the immune response to SARS-CoV-2. The material from the prospective study consisted of cDNA or gDNA derived from T cells, B-cell-depleted T cells, or PBMCs. The dataset comprised deeply sampled blood TCRbeta repertoires from subjects exposed to, actively infected with, or recovered from COVID-19. A de-identified subject ID, COVID-19 status, age in years and sex were almost always included in the sample metadata. Study-wide findings and limitations: The amount of clinical and demographic metadata varied by source and participant and was provided uncurated.

Participants in the prospective study were enrolled through a virtual design, were aged roughly 18 to 100 years, and lived in 24 United States geographic areas. To assign participants to cohorts, the prospective study relied on clinical history that participants themselves reported in a screening survey and a study questionnaire. For ImmuneRACE Cohort 3, a participant was defined as recovered based on two consecutive negative NP/OP PCR tests, clearance by a healthcare professional, or resolution of symptoms. In the prospective study, mobile phlebotomists collected whole blood, serum and a nasopharyngeal or oropharyngeal swab from each participant. Additional blood draws and questionnaires over an approximately two-month period could optionally be provided by prospective study participants. Prospective study blood samples were shipped either frozen or at room temperature before DNA extraction. The CDR3 goes from the cysteine to the phenylalanine over 18 residues. Kept here is only the CDR3 DNA, which spans 54 bases and is read in frame from base 1. For CDR1 and CDR2, the germline V gene (reference sequence) lists GTSNPN and SVGIG. Trimming removed 1 base from V and 0 bases from J; the gene matches leave 8 bases unexplained.

A word on this clone: Its antigen target is currently unknown. No much larger clone is present one base from it, and per-base qualities are unavailable.

TCRbeta CDR3 regions were amplified from genomic DNA by means of the immunoSEQ Assay, a bias-controlled multiplex PCR. On the study's bioinformatics: Within the assay, amplification of reference gene primers was used to estimate how many nucleated cells each sample contained. To quantify the absolute abundance of each unique TCRbeta CDR3 rearrangement, sequence reads were collapsed and filtered. Productive Simpson clonality was computed per sample as the square root of Simpson's diversity index over productive rearrangements. This is the immuneACCESS table as TCRdb keeps it, with only in-frame sequences that have V and J called. A part of the clones is gone; compared with another copy, unresolved V genes explain less than half, and the rest is unexplained. From that table come the V and J calls and clone size; the DNA was used to work out D and trimming. This sample has over 150,000 clones in its table, and 80% of those were observed once. The ten largest make up 3% to 3.5% of the sample.

The TCR sequence derives from a woman in her sixties or seventies who had recovered from COVID-19. Rearrangement joined TRBV30 to TRBJ2-2, with TRBD2 matching 10 junction bases. The specimen was PBMCs or T cells enriched from blood (not recorded which). The CDR3 has the sequence CAWSADPGLATNTGELFF. The nucleotide sequence is TGTGCCTGGAGTGCGGATCCGGGACTAGCGACGAACACCGGGGAGCTGTTTTTT.